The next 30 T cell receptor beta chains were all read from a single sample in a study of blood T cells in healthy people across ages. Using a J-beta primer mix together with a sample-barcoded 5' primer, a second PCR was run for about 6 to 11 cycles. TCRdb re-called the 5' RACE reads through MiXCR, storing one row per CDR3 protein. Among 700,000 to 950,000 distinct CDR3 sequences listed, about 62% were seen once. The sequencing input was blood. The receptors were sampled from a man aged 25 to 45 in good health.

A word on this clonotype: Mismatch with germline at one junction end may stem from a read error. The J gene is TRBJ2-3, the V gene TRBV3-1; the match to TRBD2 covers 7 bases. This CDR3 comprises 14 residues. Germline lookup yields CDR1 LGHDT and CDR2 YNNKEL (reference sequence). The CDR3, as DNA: TGTGCCAGCAGCCAAGCTAGCGGCACAGCTACGCAGTATTTT. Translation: CASSQASGTATQYF.

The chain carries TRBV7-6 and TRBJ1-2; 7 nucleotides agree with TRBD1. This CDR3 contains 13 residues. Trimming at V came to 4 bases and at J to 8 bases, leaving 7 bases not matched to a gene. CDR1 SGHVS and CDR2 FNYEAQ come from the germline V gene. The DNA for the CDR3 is TGTGCCAGCAGCTACTACAGGGGCTTGGGCTACACCTTC. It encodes CASSYYRGLGYTF.

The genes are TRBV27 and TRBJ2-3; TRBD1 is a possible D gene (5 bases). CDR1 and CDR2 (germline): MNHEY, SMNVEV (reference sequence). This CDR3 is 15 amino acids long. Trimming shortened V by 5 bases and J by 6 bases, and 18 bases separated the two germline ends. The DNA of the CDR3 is TGTGCCAGCAGTCCGGACACTGGCTTATGGGATACGCAGTATTTT. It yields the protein CASSPDTGLWDTQYF.

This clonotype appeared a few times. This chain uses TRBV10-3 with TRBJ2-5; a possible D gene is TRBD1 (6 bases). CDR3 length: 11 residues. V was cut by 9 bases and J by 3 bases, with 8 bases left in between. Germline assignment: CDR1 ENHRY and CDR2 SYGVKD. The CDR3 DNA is TGTGCCATTAGGACAGAAGAGACCCAGTACTTC. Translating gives CAIRTEETQYF.

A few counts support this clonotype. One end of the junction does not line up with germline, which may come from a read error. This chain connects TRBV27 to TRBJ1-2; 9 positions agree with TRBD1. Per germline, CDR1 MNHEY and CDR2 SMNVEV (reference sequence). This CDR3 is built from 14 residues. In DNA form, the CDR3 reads TGTGCCAGCAGTGTATCCCGGACAGGGGATGGCTACACCTTC. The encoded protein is CASSVSRTGDGYTF.

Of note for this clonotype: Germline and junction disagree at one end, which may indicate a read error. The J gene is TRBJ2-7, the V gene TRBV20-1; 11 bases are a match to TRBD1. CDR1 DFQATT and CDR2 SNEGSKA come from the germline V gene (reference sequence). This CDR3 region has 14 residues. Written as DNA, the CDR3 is TGCAGTACTAGTATGGGACAGGGGGCCTACGAGCAGTACTTC. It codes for CSTSMGQGAYEQYF.

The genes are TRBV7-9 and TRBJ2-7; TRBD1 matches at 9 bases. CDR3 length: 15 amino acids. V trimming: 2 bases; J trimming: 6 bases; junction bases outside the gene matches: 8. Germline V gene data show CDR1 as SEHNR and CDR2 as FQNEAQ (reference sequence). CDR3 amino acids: CASSLYGGQGGEQYF. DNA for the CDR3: TGTGCCAGCAGCTTATATGGGGGACAGGGTGGCGAGCAGTACTTC.

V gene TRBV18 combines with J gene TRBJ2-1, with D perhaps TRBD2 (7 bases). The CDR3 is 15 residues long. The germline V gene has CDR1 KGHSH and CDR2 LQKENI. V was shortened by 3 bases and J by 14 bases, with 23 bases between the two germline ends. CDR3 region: CASSPRGVAGESEFF. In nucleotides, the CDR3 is TGTGCCAGCTCACCCAGGGGCGTAGCGGGTGAGAGTGAGTTCTTC.

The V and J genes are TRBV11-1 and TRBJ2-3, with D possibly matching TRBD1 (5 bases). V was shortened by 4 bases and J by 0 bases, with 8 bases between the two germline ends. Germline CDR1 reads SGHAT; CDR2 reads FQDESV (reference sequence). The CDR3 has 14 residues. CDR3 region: CASSSQDSTDTQYF. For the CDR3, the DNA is TGTGCCAGCAGCTCACAGGATAGCACAGATACGCAGTATTTT.

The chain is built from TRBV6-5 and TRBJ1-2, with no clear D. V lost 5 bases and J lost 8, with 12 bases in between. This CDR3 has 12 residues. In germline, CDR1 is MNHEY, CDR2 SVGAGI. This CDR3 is CASSPDGRGYTF. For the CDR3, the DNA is TGTGCCAGCAGTCCGGACGGACGCGGCTACACCTTC.

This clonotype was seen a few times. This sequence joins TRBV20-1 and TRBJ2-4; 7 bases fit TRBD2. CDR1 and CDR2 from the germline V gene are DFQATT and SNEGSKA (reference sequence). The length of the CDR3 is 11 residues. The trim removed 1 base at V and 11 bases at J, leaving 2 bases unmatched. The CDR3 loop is CSARGGSFQYF. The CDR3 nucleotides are TGCAGTGCTAGAGGCGGGAGTTTTCAGTACTTC.

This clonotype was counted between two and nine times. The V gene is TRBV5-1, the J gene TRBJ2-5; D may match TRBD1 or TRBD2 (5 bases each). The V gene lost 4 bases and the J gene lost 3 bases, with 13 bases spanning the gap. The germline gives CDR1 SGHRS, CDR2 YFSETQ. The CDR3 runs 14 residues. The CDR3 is CASSPGRRKETQYF. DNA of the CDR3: TGCGCCAGCAGCCCGGGACGGAGAAAAGAGACCCAGTACTTC. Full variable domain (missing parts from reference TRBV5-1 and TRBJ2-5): KAGVTQTPRYLIKTRGQQVTLSCSPISGHRSVSWYQQTPGQGLQFLFEYFSETQRNKGNFPGRFSGRQFSNSRSEMNVSTLELGDSALYLCASSPGRRKETQYFGPGTRLLVL.

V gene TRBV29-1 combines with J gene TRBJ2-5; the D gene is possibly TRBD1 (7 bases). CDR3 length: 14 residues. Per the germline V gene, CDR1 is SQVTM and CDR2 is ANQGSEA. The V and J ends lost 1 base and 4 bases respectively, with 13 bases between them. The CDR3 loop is CSVEGPGGLETQYF. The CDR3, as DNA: TGCAGCGTTGAAGGCCCAGGGGGGTTAGAGACCCAGTACTTC.

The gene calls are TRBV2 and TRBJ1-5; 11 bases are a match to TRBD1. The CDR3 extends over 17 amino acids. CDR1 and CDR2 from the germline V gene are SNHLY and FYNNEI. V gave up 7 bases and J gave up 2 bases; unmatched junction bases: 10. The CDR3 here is CASTSDRGRTGNQPQHF. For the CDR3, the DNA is TGTGCCAGCACCTCGGACAGGGGGCGGACTGGCAATCAGCCCCAGCATTTT.

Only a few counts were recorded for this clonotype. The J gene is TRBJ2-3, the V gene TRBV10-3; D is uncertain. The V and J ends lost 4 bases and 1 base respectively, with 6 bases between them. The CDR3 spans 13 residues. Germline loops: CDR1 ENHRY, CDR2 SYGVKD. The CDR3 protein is CAISVSGTDTQYF. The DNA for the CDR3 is TGTGCCATCAGTGTCTCGGGCACAGATACGCAGTATTTT.

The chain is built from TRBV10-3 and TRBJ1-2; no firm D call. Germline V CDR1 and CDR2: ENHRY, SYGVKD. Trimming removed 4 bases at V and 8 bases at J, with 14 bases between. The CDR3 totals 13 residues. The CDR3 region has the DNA TGTGCCATCAGTGGTCGCCCCATGGAGGGCTACACCTTC. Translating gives CAISGRPMEGYTF.

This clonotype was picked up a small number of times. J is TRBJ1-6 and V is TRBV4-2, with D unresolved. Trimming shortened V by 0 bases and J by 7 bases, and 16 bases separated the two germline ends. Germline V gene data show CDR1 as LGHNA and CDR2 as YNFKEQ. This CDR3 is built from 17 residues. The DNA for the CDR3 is TGTGCCAGCAGCCAAGAAGTAAGTCGGTTGGGGAATTCACCCCTCCACTTT. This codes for CASSQEVSRLGNSPLHF.

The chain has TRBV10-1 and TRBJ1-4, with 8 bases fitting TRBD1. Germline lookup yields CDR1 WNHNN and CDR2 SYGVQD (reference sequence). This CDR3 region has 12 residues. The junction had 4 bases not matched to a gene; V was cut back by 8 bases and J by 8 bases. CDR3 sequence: CASGRTGEKLFF. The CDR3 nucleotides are TGCGCCAGCGGGAGGACAGGGGAAAAACTGTTTTTT.

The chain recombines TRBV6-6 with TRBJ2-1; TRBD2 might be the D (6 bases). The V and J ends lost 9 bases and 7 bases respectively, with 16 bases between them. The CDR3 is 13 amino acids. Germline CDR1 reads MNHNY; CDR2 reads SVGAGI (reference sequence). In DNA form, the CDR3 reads TGTGCCAGTACCTCTTGGGGGAGGAATGAGCAGTTCTTC. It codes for CASTSWGRNEQFF.

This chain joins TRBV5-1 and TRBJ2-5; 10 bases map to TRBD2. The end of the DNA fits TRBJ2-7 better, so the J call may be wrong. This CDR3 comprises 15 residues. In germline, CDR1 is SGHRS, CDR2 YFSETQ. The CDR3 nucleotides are TGCGCCAGCAGCTTCGGGGGGACTAGCGACTACGAGCAGTACTTC. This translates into CASSFGGTSDYEQYF.

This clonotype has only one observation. The CDR3 coding sequence is TGCGCCAGCAGCCCCCACGGGGTCGGAGACACTGAAGCTTTCTTT. Its protein product is CASSPHGVGDTEAFF. The chain combines TRBV4-3 with TRBJ1-1; no firm D call. From germline, CDR1 is LGHNA and CDR2 YSLEER. V lost 4 bases and J lost 3, with 15 bases in between. The CDR3 runs to 15 residues.

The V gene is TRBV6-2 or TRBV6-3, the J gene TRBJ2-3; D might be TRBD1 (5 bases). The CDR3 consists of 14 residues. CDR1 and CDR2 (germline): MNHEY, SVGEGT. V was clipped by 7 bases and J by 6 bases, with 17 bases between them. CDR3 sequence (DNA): TGTGCCAGCACACGACGGACAATTTGGGATACGCAGTATTTT. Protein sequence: CASTRRTIWDTQYF.

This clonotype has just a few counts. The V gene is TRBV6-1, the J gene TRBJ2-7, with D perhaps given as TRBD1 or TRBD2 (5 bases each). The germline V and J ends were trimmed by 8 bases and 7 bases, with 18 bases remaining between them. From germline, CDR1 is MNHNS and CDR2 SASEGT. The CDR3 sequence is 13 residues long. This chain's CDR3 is CASEFTDGAEQYF. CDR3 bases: TGTGCCAGCGAGTTTACCGACGGGGCGGAGCAGTACTTC.

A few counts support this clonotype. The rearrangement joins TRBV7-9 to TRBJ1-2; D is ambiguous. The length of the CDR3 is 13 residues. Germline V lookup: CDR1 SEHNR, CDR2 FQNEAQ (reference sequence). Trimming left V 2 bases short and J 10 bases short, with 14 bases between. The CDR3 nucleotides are TGTGCCAGCAGCTTATTCTCCCGCGGAGACTACACCTTC. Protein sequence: CASSLFSRGDYTF.

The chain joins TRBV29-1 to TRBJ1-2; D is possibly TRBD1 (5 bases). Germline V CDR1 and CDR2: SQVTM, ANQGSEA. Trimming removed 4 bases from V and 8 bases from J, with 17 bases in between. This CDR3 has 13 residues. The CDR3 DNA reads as TGCAGCGTTGCTCAGGGCCCCATGTGGGGCTACACCTTC. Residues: CSVAQGPMWGYTF.

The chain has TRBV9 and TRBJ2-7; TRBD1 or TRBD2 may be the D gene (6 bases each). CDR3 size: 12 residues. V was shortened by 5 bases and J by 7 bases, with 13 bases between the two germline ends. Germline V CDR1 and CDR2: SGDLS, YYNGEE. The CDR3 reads CASSGGHNEQYF. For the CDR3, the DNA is TGTGCCAGCAGTGGGGGGCACAATGAGCAGTACTTC.

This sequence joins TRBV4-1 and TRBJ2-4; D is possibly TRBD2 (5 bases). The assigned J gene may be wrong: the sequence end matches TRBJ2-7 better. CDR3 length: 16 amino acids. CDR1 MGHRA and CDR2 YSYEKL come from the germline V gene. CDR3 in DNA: TGCGCCAGCAGCCAAGGTTTTGTATCCGGGGACTACGAGCAGTACTTC. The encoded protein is CASSQGFVSGDYEQYF.

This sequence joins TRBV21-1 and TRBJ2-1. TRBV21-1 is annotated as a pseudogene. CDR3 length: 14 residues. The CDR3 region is CASSKAYQVGEQFF. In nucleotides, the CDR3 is TGTGCCAGCAGCAAAGCGTATCAGGTTGGTGAGCAGTTCTTC.

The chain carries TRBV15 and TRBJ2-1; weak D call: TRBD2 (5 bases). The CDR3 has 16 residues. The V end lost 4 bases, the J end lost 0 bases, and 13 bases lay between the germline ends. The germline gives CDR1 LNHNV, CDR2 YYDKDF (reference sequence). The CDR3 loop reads CATSITGSRSYNEQFF. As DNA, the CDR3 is TGTGCCACCAGCATTACGGGAAGTCGCTCCTACAATGAGCAGTTCTTC.

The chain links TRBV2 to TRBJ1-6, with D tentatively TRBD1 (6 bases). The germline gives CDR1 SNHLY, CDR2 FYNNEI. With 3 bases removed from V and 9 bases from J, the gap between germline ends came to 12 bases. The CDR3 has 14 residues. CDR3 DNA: TGTGCCAGCAGTGACAGGGTAGGGGGTTCACCCCTCCACTTT. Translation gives CASSDRVGGSPLHF.